These T cell receptor beta chains were read from a single sample in a study of Graves' ophthalmopathy and Graves' hyperthyroidism. TCRdb re-derived calls from the multiplex PCR reads in MiXCR, one entry per CDR3 protein. The sample lists around 1,000,000 distinct CDR3 sequences, 35% to 40% occurring once. What was sequenced was peripheral blood or thyroid tissue (not recorded which). Source of these receptors: an adult man with Graves' hyperthyroidism. Each CDR3 is given with its conserved first and last residue. The order of the fields is V gene, D gene, clone size, J gene, CDR3 DNA, CDR3 protein. A D gene is named only where the DNA matches it firmly. The size field is filled for only some rows; it gives once, few, many or a size class.

>TRBV7-9|-|many|TRBJ1-2
TGTGCCAGCAGTTCCGGGTTGACATCGCACTATGGCTACACCTTC
CASSSGLTSHYGYTF
>TRBV3-1|-|many|TRBJ1-1
TGTGCCAGCAGCCACACAGGTGAAGCTTTCTTT
CASSHTGEAFF
>TRBV7-9|TRBD1|many|TRBJ1-6
TGTGCCAGCAGCTTAAGGACAGGGGCCCCCAATTCACCCCTCCACTTT
CASSLRTGAPNSPLHF
>TRBV10-3|-|-|TRBJ2-5
TGTGCCATCAGCATCCCAGGGGCCAATCAGCCCCAGTACTTC
CAISIPGANQPQYF
>TRBV20-1|-|few|TRBJ1-5
TGCAGTGCTAGAGAGGGAGGGGTCATATATAGCAATCAGCCCCAGCATTTT
CSAREGGVIYSNQPQHF
>TRBV6-2/TRBV6-3|-|-|TRBJ1-5
TGTGCCAGCTCAACTAACTATCAGCCCCAGCATTTT
CASSTNYQPQHF
>TRBV10-3|TRBD1|many|TRBJ2-7
TGTGCCATCAGCCTCCAGGGGGCGGCTGGGGAGCAGTACTTC
CAISLQGAAGEQYF
>TRBV7-3|TRBD1|many|TRBJ1-1
TGTGCCAGCAGCTTAACCGCTGGACAGGACACTGAAGCTTTCTTT
CASSLTAGQDTEAFF
>TRBV12-3/TRBV12-4|-|few|TRBJ1-2
TGTGCCAGCAGTTATGAGGGGTCGCGCTATGGCTACACCTTC
CASSYEGSRYGYTF
>TRBV29-1|-|-|TRBJ1-5
TGCAGCGGGGATAAGAGCAATCAGCCCCAGCATTTT
CSGDKSNQPQHF
>TRBV12-5|-|-|TRBJ1-1
TGTGCTAGTGGTTTGGGCCGAGAAGCTTTCTTT
CASGLGREAFF
>TRBV10-2|-|-|TRBJ1-2
TGCGCCAGCAGCCAAGATCCAGCGGGTTTAGATGGCTACACCTTC
CASSQDPAGLDGYTF
>TRBV25-1|TRBD1|-|TRBJ1-1
TGTGCCAGCAGTACCACACGGGACAGTGAAGCCTTCTTT
CASSTTRDSEAFF
>TRBV20-1|TRBD2|-|TRBJ2-7
TGCAGTGCTCCGAAGGGACTAGCGGGAGGAGTGGGAGAGCAGTACTTC
CSAPKGLAGGVGEQYF
>TRBV19|TRBD2|few|TRBJ2-7
TGTGCCTGGGCGGCAGGGACTAGCGGGAGTGGCGAGCAGTACTTC
CAWAAGTSGSGEQYF
>TRBV9|TRBD1|-|TRBJ1-2
TGTGCCAGCAGCGGAAGGTCTCAGGGACAGCATCTAACTAACTATGGCTACACCTTC
CASSGRSQGQHLTNYGYTF
>TRBV7-2|-|many|TRBJ1-1
TGTGCCAGCAGCTTAGCGCTCAGGGAGACTGAAGCTTTCTTT
CASSLALRETEAFF
>TRBV6-6|-|few|TRBJ1-1
TGTGCCAGCAGTTACTCGACAGAGTTGTGGGAAGCTTTCTTT
CASSYSTELWEAFF
>TRBV7-8|-|many|TRBJ2-5
TGTGCCAGCAGCGCAGGGGCCAGAACAGAAGAGACCCAGTACTTC
CASSAGARTEETQYF
>TRBV5-1|TRBD2|many|TRBJ2-7
TGCGCCAGCAGCTCGCCCGGCCGGGGGGTGACCTACGAGCAGTACTTC
CASSSPGRGVTYEQYF
>TRBV9|-|-|TRBJ2-5
TGTGCCAGCAGCGTTGGAAACCCACAAGAGACCCAGTACTTC
CASSVGNPQETQYF
>TRBV10-3|TRBD2|few|TRBJ2-7
TGTGCCAGCAGTGAGTTAGGGCTAGCGGGAGGATCCGAGCAGTACTTC
CASSELGLAGGSEQYF
>TRBV2|TRBD1|-|TRBJ2-2
TGTGCCAGCACAGTGGACAGGGGCATTAACACCGGGGAGCTGTTTTTT
CASTVDRGINTGELFF
>TRBV7-9|-|-|TRBJ2-3
TGTGCCAGCAGTTTCTCGAGGGGCATCACAGATACGCAGTATTTT
CASSFSRGITDTQYF
>TRBV10-3|TRBD1|many|TRBJ1-2
TGTGCCATCAGTGACCCCGGGACAGTGGTCCTTGGCTACACCTTC
CAISDPGTVVLGYTF
>TRBV15|-|-|TRBJ1-2
TGTACCACCAGCAGAGAAGCGACTGATGGCTACACCTTC
CTTSREATDGYTF
>TRBV2|TRBD1|many|TRBJ2-6
TGTGCCAGCAGACGGGACAGGGGCGACTCTGGGGCCAACGTCCTGACTTTC
CASRRDRGDSGANVLTF
>TRBV10-3|-|many|TRBJ2-2
TGTGCCACCGATAACGCGAACACCGGGGAGCTGTTTTTT
CATDNANTGELFF
>TRBV12-3/TRBV12-4|TRBD1|-|TRBJ2-5
TGTGCCAGCAGTTTGTACACCGGGACAGAGCAAGAGACCCAGTACTTC
CASSLYTGTEQETQYF
>TRBV28|TRBD2|few|TRBJ2-7
TGTGCCAGCAGTTTTAGCGGGCAATACGAGCAGTACTTC
CASSFSGQYEQYF
>TRBV6-6|-|many|TRBJ1-1
TGTGCCAGCAGTAAATCAGAGGGAGCTTTCTTT
CASSKSEGAFF
>TRBV7-2|-|many|TRBJ2-7
TGTGCCAGCAGCTTCAACAGTGCCGCTATCTACGAGCAGTACTTC
CASSFNSAAIYEQYF